This T cell receptor (beta chain) came from a study of T cell repertoires in cytomegalovirus infection. In germline, CDR1 is MNHNS, CDR2 SASEGT. Trimming pared 1 base from V and 1 base from J, leaving 10 bases between. CDR3 length: 16 residues. TCRdb reanalysed the reads using MiXCR and keeps one entry per CDR3 protein. The table has 300,000 or so distinct CDR3 sequences, roughly 26% seen once. Material for sequencing was PBMCs. This receptor was taken from a human donor in good health (CMV status not recorded). Some clones in this sample may be carry-over from other donors' samples. The V and J genes are TRBV6-1 and TRBJ2-2; TRBD1 or TRBD2 may be the D gene (6 bases each). CDR3 amino acids: CASSEEGGVNTGELFF. CDR3 coding DNA: TGTGCCAGCAGTGAAGAGGGGGGAGTGAACACCGGGGAGCTGTTTTTT.